This record covers a single TCR beta chain. V lost 0 bases and J 0 bases, leaving 6 bases between the germline ends. Germline V lookup: CDR1 MNHEY, CDR2 SVGAGI. This CDR3 contains 15 residues. This entry is derived from a study of cytomegalovirus exposure and HLA in healthy donors. Produced via immunoSEQ multiplex PCR; TCRdb's table is partial and in-frame only. This table has 150,000 to 180,000 clones, around nine tenths appearing once. Sequencing was carried out using PBMCs. The chain joins TRBV6-5 to TRBJ2-4; D not certain. The receptor comes from a man younger than 30 in good health and CMV-seropositive. The CDR3 DNA reads as TGTGCCAGCAGTTACTCCGGGTTAGCCAAAAACATTCAGTACTTC. Residues: CASSYSGLAKNIQYF.